One and the same sample provided the 32 T cell receptor beta chains below, sequenced in a study of T cells in localized non-small cell lung cancer. Generated by immunoSEQ multiplex PCR, the TCRdb table keeps only in-frame clones and is missing some. The sample holds around 50,000 clones, roughly 86% seen once. The input for sequencing was PBMCs, taken before any cancer treatment. These receptors all come from a man aged 35 to 69 with stage II lung adenocarcinoma.

This chain links TRBV9 with TRBJ2-3, with a weak D call TRBD1 (6 bases). CDR1 is SGDLS, CDR2 YYNGEE, per germline. CDR3 length equals 16 residues. Trimming removed 2 bases at V and 3 bases at J, with 16 bases between. The DNA of the CDR3 is TGTGCCAGCAGCGTCCGGGCACAGGGTTCGACAGATACGCAGTATTTT. This translates into CASSVRAQGSTDTQYF.

CDR3 nucleotide sequence: TGTGCCAGCAGTGAGGCATGGAGAGAACCCTCCTATAATTCACCCCTCCACTTT. This translates into CASSEAWREPSYNSPLHF. The gene calls are TRBV6-1 and TRBJ1-6; D unclear. The CDR3 sequence is 18 residues long. Looked up from germline, CDR1 is MNHNS and CDR2 is SASEGT. V lost 3 bases, J lost 0 bases, and 15 bases lay in between.

The chain joins TRBV11-1 to TRBJ1-1, with TRBD1 as a possible D gene (5 bases). CDR1 is SGHAT, CDR2 FQDESV, per germline (reference sequence). The CDR3 consists of 15 residues. V lost 2 bases to trimming and J lost 6 bases, with 16 bases between them. The CDR3 DNA sequence: TGTGCCAGCAGCTTACCGCCCGTGGGGCACGCTGAAGCTTTCTTT. It encodes CASSLPPVGHAEAFF.

The chain links TRBV7-3 to TRBJ2-3; D is unresolved. Germline values: CDR1 SGHTA, CDR2 FQGTGA. The CDR3 is 14 residues long. V was shortened by 2 bases and J by 1 base, with 7 bases between the two germline ends. CDR3 nucleotide sequence: TGTGCCAGCAGCTTAGTTGGTCGCACAGATACGCAGTATTTT. As protein: CASSLVGRTDTQYF.

The chain joins TRBV27 to TRBJ2-2; no clear D. The V and J ends lost 4 bases and 4 bases respectively, with 4 bases between them. CDR3 length: 12 residues. The germline CDR1 and CDR2 sequences are MNHEY and SMNVEV (reference sequence). The CDR3 here is CASSSPTGELFF. CDR3 DNA sequence: TGTGCCAGCAGTTCCCCCACCGGGGAGCTGTTTTTT.

The chain links TRBV4-1 to TRBJ2-1; TRBD2 is a possible D gene (6 bases). The CDR3 is 14 residues long. The V and J ends lost 0 bases and 14 bases respectively, with 17 bases between them. CDR1 is MGHRA and CDR2 is YSYEKL in the germline V gene. CDR3 residues: CASSQESGWAGKFF. The CDR3 nucleotides read TGCGCCAGCAGCCAAGAAAGCGGGTGGGCAGGGAAGTTCTTC.

The chain employs TRBV5-1 and TRBJ1-5; 9 bases agree with TRBD1. Germline V gene sequence: CDR1 SGHRS, CDR2 YFSETQ. This CDR3 has 14 residues. Trimming took 4 bases from V and 6 from J; bases not matched to a gene: 5. This CDR3 reads CASSPGQGGQPQHF. The CDR3 nucleotides are TGCGCCAGCAGCCCGGGACAGGGAGGTCAGCCCCAGCATTTT.

This chain connects TRBV5-1 to TRBJ2-3; possible D gene TRBD1, 6 bases. Germline V lookup: CDR1 SGHRS, CDR2 YFSETQ. The length of the CDR3 is 15 residues. V dropped 1 base and J dropped 3 bases, with 12 bases sitting between them. Here the CDR3 reads CASSLTGFVTDTQYF. In DNA, the CDR3 is TGCGCCAGCAGCTTGACAGGGTTTGTTACAGATACGCAGTATTTT.

The chain uses TRBV4-1 and TRBJ2-6; D remains ambiguous. V lost 4 bases, J lost 2 bases, and 9 bases lay in between. The germline CDR1 and CDR2 sequences are MGHRA and YSYEKL. The CDR3 has 15 amino acids. The CDR3 DNA reads as TGCGCCAGCAGCCTCCCCCCCCCTGGGGCCAACGTCCTGACTTTC. This sequence encodes CASSLPPPGANVLTF.

V and J are TRBV19 and TRBJ2-3; D is unresolved. The germline CDR1 and CDR2 sequences are LNHDA and SQIVND (reference sequence). Trimming removed 8 bases from V and 4 bases from J, with 22 bases in between. This CDR3 has 16 amino acids. CDR3 protein: CASGRRDGVGADTQYF. The CDR3 DNA is TGTGCCAGTGGGCGTAGAGACGGCGTAGGAGCAGATACGCAGTATTTT.

The chain is built from TRBV7-3 and TRBJ2-1, with 12 bases aligning to TRBD2. V gave up 6 bases and J gave up 5 bases; unmatched junction bases: 5. CDR1 and CDR2 (germline): SGHTA, FQGTGA. The CDR3 is made up of 15 amino acids. CDR3 sequence reads: CASRSGLAGDNEQFF. The CDR3 DNA is TGTGCCAGCAGATCGGGACTAGCGGGCGACAATGAGCAGTTCTTC. Full variable domain (missing parts from reference TRBV7-3 and TRBJ2-1): GAGVSQTPSNKVTEKGKYVELRCDPISGHTALYWYRQSLGQGPEFLIYFQGTGAADDSGLPNDRFFAVRPEGSVSTLKIQRTERGDSAVYLCASRSGLAGDNEQFFGPGTRLTVL.

The chain employs TRBV27 and TRBJ1-6; the D is unclear. This CDR3 has 15 residues. Germline V CDR1 and CDR2: MNHEY, SMNVEV (reference sequence). The V and J ends lost 6 bases and 4 bases respectively, with 13 bases between them. In DNA form, the CDR3 reads TGTGCCAGCAGAATTCTAACTGATTATAATTCACCCCTCCACTTT. Its translation is CASRILTDYNSPLHF.

The rearrangement links TRBV27 to TRBJ1-5; D perhaps matches TRBD1 (5 bases). This CDR3 contains 15 residues. Between the trimmed V and J ends, which lost 6 bases and 3 bases, there was a span of 15 bases. Germline CDR1 is MNHEY and CDR2 is SMNVEV (reference sequence). The CDR3 loop reads CASSPQRGYNQPQHF. The CDR3 nucleotides are TGTGCCAGCAGCCCCCAGAGGGGCTACAATCAGCCCCAGCATTTT.

This clone showed up just a few times. The chain recombines TRBV19 with TRBJ1-6; 8 bases are a match to TRBD1. Germline trimming cut 5 bases from V and 6 bases from J; bases unmatched to any gene: 3. CDR1 and CDR2 (germline): LNHDA, SQIVND (reference sequence). The CDR3 runs 14 residues. CDR3 nucleotide sequence: TGTGCCAGTAGTGGACAGGGCCCTAATTCACCCCTCCACTTT. As protein: CASSGQGPNSPLHF.

The gene calls are TRBV6-5 and TRBJ2-3, with 11 bases that match TRBD1. This CDR3 is built from 14 residues. With V trimmed by 4 bases and J by 4 bases, 1 base remained unmatched. CDR1 is MNHEY, CDR2 SVGAGI, per germline. CDR3 nucleotides: TGTGCCAGCAGTTGGGGACAGGGGGCAGATACGCAGTATTTT. Translating it yields CASSWGQGADTQYF.

The chain uses TRBV30 and TRBJ1-6, with a possible D match to TRBD1 (5 bases). The CDR3 has 12 residues. V lost 8 bases, J lost 11 bases, and 16 bases lay in between. Germline V gene data show CDR1 as GTSNPN and CDR2 as SVGIG (reference sequence). CDR3 protein: CALGPIGAPLHF. CDR3 in DNA: TGTGCCCTGGGACCGATAGGAGCACCCCTCCACTTT.

The chain has TRBV4-2 and TRBJ1-2; D remains unclear. The CDR3 runs 15 residues. The V gene lost 1 base and the J gene lost 8 bases, with 17 bases spanning the gap. The germline CDR1 and CDR2 sequences are LGHNA and YNFKEQ. Written as DNA, the CDR3 is TGTGCCAGCAGCCAAGGGAGGGAGGCGGTGGAAGGCTACACCTTC. Encoded protein: CASSQGREAVEGYTF.

This chain joins TRBV5-4 and TRBJ1-4; 7 nucleotides agree with TRBD1. CDR1 and CDR2 (germline): SGHNT, YYREEE (reference sequence). The CDR3 runs to 15 residues. The V segment lost 0 bases and the J segment 7 bases; nucleotides outside the gene matches: 6. CDR3 region: CASSLDGTVGEKLFF. For the CDR3, the DNA is TGTGCCAGCAGCTTGGATGGGACAGTAGGTGAAAAACTGTTTTTT.

J is TRBJ2-7 and V is TRBV28; D gene unclear. The length of the CDR3 is 15 residues. The germline CDR1 and CDR2 sequences are MDHEN and SYDVKM. Deletions cut 4 bases from V and 4 bases from J, with 17 bases between. CDR3 protein: CASSYSSVRLYEQYF. As DNA, the CDR3 is TGTGCCAGCAGTTACAGCAGTGTAAGGCTATACGAGCAGTACTTC.

The J gene is TRBJ1-2, the V gene TRBV14; TRBD1 matches 8 bases. V lost 2 bases, J lost 6 bases, and 8 bases stayed unmatched. The CDR3 extends over 15 amino acids. The V gene's germline CDR1 is SGHDN and CDR2 FVKESK. The CDR3, as DNA: TGTGCCAGCAGCCAACTATCCACGGACAGGGATGGCTACACCTTC. This codes for CASSQLSTDRDGYTF. The whole variable domain, remainder taken from reference TRBV14 and TRBJ1-2, is EAGVTQFPSHSVIEKGQTVTLRCDPISGHDNLYWYRRVMGKEIKFLLHFVKESKQDESGMPNNRFLAERTGGTYSTLKVQPAELEDSGVYFCASSQLSTDRDGYTFGSGTRLTVV.

This chain uses TRBV5-4 with TRBJ1-2; 7 bases fit TRBD1. The CDR3 is 12 residues long. The J segment lost 6 bases and the V segment lost 1 base, leaving 0 bases of the junction unmatched. Looked up from germline, CDR1 is SGHNT and CDR2 is YYREEE (reference sequence). As DNA, the CDR3 is TGTGCCAGCAGCTTGCAGGGGGATGGCTACACCTTC. It encodes CASSLQGDGYTF.

The genes are TRBV7-9 and TRBJ1-5; D is undetermined. The CDR3 is made up of 12 amino acids. Trimming took 4 bases from V and 6 from J, leaving 7 bases between them. Germline CDR1 and CDR2: SEHNR and FQNEAQ (reference sequence). The chain's CDR3 is CASSSDSQPQHF. The CDR3 DNA reads as TGTGCCAGCAGCTCGGACTCTCAGCCCCAGCATTTT.

This rearrangement joins TRBV7-2 to TRBJ1-6; the match to TRBD1 covers 7 bases. V lost 2 bases, J lost 7 bases, and 8 bases stayed unmatched. CDR1 and CDR2 from the germline V gene are SGHTA and FQGNSA. CDR3 size: 16 residues. The CDR3 DNA follows: TGTGCCAGCAGCTTAAAAGGGGGCGAAACCAATTCACCCCTCCACTTT. This sequence encodes CASSLKGGETNSPLHF. The full variable domain, rest sourced from reference TRBV7-2 and TRBJ1-6, is GAGVSQSPSNKVTEKGKDVELRCDPISGHTALYWYRQSLGQGLEFLIYFQGNSAPDKSGLPSDRFSAERTGGSVSTLTIQRTQQEDSAVYLCASSLKGGETNSPLHFGNGTRLTVT.

The V gene is TRBV27, the J gene TRBJ1-1; 7 nucleotides align to TRBD1. CDR3 size: 13 residues. The V and J ends lost 5 bases and 8 bases, in that order; junction bases with no gene match: 8. CDR1 and CDR2 from the germline V gene are MNHEY and SMNVEV (reference sequence). CDR3 loop: CASSGYGTAEAFF. The CDR3, as DNA: TGTGCCAGCAGTGGATATGGGACAGCCGAAGCTTTCTTT.

V and J are TRBV4-1 and TRBJ2-1; possibly TRBD1 or TRBD2 for D (6 bases each). Trimming shortened V by 1 base and J by 9 bases, and 13 bases separated the two germline ends. This CDR3 has 14 amino acids. CDR1 and CDR2 from the germline V gene are MGHRA and YSYEKL. CDR3 loop: CASSQVGGQGEQFF. The CDR3 DNA reads as TGCGCCAGCAGCCAAGTTGGGGGGCAGGGTGAGCAGTTCTTC.

This clone was seen once. The rearrangement links TRBV14 to TRBJ1-1; 8 bases are a match to TRBD1. CDR3 length equals 15 residues. V dropped 4 bases and J dropped 3; count of bases not matched to a gene: 7. Germline V gene sequence: CDR1 SGHDN, CDR2 FVKESK. DNA for the CDR3: TGTGCCAGCAGCCCGAGCAGGGGGCGATACACTGAAGCTTTCTTT. This translates into CASSPSRGRYTEAFF.

This clone was observed a handful of times. The J gene is TRBJ1-2, the V gene TRBV7-8; possibly TRBD1 for D (5 bases). Looked up from germline, CDR1 is SGHVS and CDR2 is FQNEAQ. The ends were cut back, 5 bases at V and 8 bases at J, with 12 bases in the middle. This CDR3 has 12 residues. The CDR3, as DNA: TGTGCCAGCAGCCCGACAGAGGGAGGCTACACCTTC. As protein: CASSPTEGGYTF.

J is TRBJ2-7 and V is TRBV2, with 8 bases identical to TRBD1. Losses at the gene ends were 6 bases for V and 3 bases for J; bases not matched to a gene: 7. From germline, CDR1 is SNHLY and CDR2 FYNNEI. CDR3 length equals 14 residues. The DNA for the CDR3 is TGTGCCAGCAGAAGGACAGGGTTTCTCTACGAGCAGTACTTC. As protein: CASRRTGFLYEQYF.

Details on this clone: Sequence at one end of the junction differs from germline and may be a read error. This chain uses TRBV14 with TRBJ2-3; D is ambiguous. The CDR3 is 15 amino acids. Germline V gene data show CDR1 as SGHDN and CDR2 as FVKESK. The CDR3 reads CASSQDPDPTDTQYF. DNA of the CDR3: TGTGCCAGCAGTCAAGATCCGGATCCTACAGATACGCAGTATTTT.

V gene TRBV5-1 combines with J gene TRBJ2-5, with TRBD1 as a possible D gene (6 bases). Trimming shortened V by 1 base and J by 2 bases, and 9 bases separated the two germline ends. The germline CDR1 and CDR2 sequences are SGHRS and YFSETQ. CDR3 length: 14 amino acids. CDR3 DNA sequence: TGCGCCAGCAGCTTGAAAGGGGGACAAGAGACCCAGTACTTC. Its translation: CASSLKGGQETQYF.

V is TRBV19 and J is TRBJ2-1; tentatively, D is TRBD2 (5 bases). Trimming took 5 bases from V and 2 from J, leaving 13 bases between them. Germline values: CDR1 LNHDA, CDR2 SQIVND (reference sequence). The CDR3 consists of 15 residues. CDR3 bases: TGTGCCAGTAGTCCCGGACTTGTTCCCTACAATGAGCAGTTCTTC. It codes for CASSPGLVPYNEQFF.

The chain is built from TRBV11-1 and TRBJ2-5; TRBD1 or TRBD2 may be the D gene (5 bases each). The germline V gene encodes CDR1 SGHAT and CDR2 FQDESV (reference sequence). The CDR3 covers 15 residues. V shed 4 bases and J shed 2 bases, with 14 bases lying between them. Written as DNA, the CDR3 is TGTGCCAGCAGCTCCAGGGAGAGTTTACAAGAGACCCAGTACTTC. Protein product: CASSSRESLQETQYF. Together with reference TRBV11-1 and TRBJ2-5, the CDR3 gives the full variable domain: EAEVAQSPRYKITEKSQAVAFWCDPISGHATLYWYRQILGQGPELLVQFQDESVVDDSQLPKDRFSAERLKGVDSTLKIQPAELGDSAMYLCASSSRESLQETQYFGPGTRLLVL.